This T cell receptor (beta chain) was documented in a study of T cell responses to AZD1222 COVID-19 vaccine. Study context: Pooling covered second doses at about 4 or about 12 weeks.

Broader study findings: Repertoires were sampled only after the peak T cell response. Most donors were white British, females outnumbered males, and clonal diversity was possibly underestimated.

CDR3 size: 14 residues. Germline CDR1 LNHDA, CDR2 SQIVND (reference sequence). The V end was cut by 7 bases, the J end by 2 bases, with 13 bases between. Produced via immunoSEQ multiplex PCR; TCRdb's table is partial and in-frame only. Here the sample spans about 86,000 clones, around 80% being singletons. To note about this clone: Its target is unknown.

The specimen comprised peripheral blood, sampled on day 0 of AZD1222 vaccination. The J gene is TRBJ2-3, the V gene TRBV19; possibly TRBD2 for D (6 bases). The receptor's source is an adult in good health. In DNA form, the CDR3 reads TGTGCCAGTACCCGACGGGAGCACACAGATACGCAGTATTTT. Translating gives CASTRREHTDTQYF.